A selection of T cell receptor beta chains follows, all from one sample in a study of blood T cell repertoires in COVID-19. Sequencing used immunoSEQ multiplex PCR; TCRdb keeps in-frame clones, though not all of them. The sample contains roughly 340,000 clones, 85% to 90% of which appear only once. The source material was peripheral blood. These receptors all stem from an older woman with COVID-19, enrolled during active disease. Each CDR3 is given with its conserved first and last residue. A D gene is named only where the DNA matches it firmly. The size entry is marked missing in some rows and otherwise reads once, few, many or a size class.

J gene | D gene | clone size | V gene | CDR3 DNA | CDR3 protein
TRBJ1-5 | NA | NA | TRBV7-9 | TGTGCCAGCAAGAGGGCGGATCAGCCCCAGCATTTT | CASKRADQPQHF
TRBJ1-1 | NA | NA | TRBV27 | TGTGCCAGCAGTTTAACCTTGAGAGGGCCGGGGAACACTGAAGCTTTCTTT | CASSLTLRGPGNTEAFF
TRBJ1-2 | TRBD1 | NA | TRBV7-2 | TGTGCCAGCAGCACCGGGTCAGGGGGCGGGTATGGCTACACCTTC | CASSTGSGGGYGYTF
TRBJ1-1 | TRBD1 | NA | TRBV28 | TGTGCCAGCAGCCCAGGGGGTTGGGGGTCTATGAACACTGAAGCTTTCTTT | CASSPGGWGSMNTEAFF
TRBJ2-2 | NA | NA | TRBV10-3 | TGTGCCATCGGGCAGACCACGAACACCGGGGAGCTGTTTTTT | CAIGQTTNTGELFF
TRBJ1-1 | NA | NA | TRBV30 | TGTGCCTGGAGTGTAACAGGCGAGTCTGAAGCTTTCTTT | CAWSVTGESEAFF
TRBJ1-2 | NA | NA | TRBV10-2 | TGCGCCAGCAGTGGGGGCCAGGCGGTCCAACTCGGTGGCTACACCTTC | CASSGGQAVQLGGYTF
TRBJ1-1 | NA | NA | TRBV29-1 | TGCAGCGTTGGTCCGCTAAAGAACACTGAAGCTTTCTTT | CSVGPLKNTEAFF
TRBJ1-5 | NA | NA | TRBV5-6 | TGTGCCAGCAGCTTTGGACAGATCGGGAATCAGCCCCAGCATTTT | CASSFGQIGNQPQHF
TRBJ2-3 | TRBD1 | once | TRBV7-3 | TGTGCCAGCAGCGCAGGGGGCGGCACAGATACGCAGTATTTT | CASSAGGGTDTQYF
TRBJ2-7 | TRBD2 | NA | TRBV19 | TGTGCCAGTAGTATGGTTCTAGCGGGGGTGTACGAGCAGTACTTC | CASSMVLAGVYEQYF
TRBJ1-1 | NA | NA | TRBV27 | TGTGCCAGCAGTTTATATCTACCTGGAGGGGGGGGTTTGGCTTTCTTT | CASSLYLPGGGGLAFF
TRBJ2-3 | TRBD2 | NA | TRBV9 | TGTGCCAGCAGCGTAGAAGGGCTAGCGGGGGGGCCTGATACGCAGTATTTT | CASSVEGLAGGPDTQYF
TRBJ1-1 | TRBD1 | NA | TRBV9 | TGTGCCAGCAGCGTCGACCCGGGACAGGATTATCCTAACACTGAAGCTTTCTTT | CASSVDPGQDYPNTEAFF
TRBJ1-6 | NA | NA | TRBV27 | TGTGCCAGCAGCCCGGGGTTCGAGGGAGGGTATAATTCACCCCTCCACTTT | CASSPGFEGGYNSPLHF
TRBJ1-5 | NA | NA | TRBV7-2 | TGTGCCAGCAGCTTAGTAGGAGTGGGGGCAAATCAGCCCCAGCATTTT | CASSLVGVGANQPQHF
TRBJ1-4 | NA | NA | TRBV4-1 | TGCGCCAGCAGCCAAACGGGGAGGGGCGGTGAAAAACTGTTTTTT | CASSQTGRGGEKLFF
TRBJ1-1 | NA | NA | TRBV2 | TGTGCCAGCAGTGTCCGCCCTATTGAAGCTTTCTTT | CASSVRPIEAFF
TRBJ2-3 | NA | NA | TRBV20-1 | TGCAGTGCTAGTCAAGATACGCAGTATTTT | CSASQDTQYF
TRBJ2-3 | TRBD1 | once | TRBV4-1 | TGCGCCAGCAGCCACCCAGACAGGGGGGTGACAGATACGCAGTATTTT | CASSHPDRGVTDTQYF
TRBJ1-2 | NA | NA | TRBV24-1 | TGTGCCACCAGTGATTTAGCAGGGGTCGGCTACACCTTC | CATSDLAGVGYTF
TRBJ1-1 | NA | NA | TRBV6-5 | TGTGCCAGCAGTTCCCTTAGACACCTCCGTGGGACTGAAGCTTTCTTT | CASSSLRHLRGTEAFF
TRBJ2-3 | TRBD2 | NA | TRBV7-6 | TGTGCCAGCAGCTTGAACGGGCTAGCGGGCCCAGATACGCAGTATTTT | CASSLNGLAGPDTQYF
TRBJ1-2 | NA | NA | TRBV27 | TGTGCCAGCAGTCTGACGGAAGCCAGGGAGGGTGGCTACACCTTC | CASSLTEAREGGYTF
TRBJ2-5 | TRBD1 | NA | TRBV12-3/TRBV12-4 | TGTGCCAGCAGTCGACAGGGCAGGGAGACCCAGTACTTC | CASSRQGRETQYF
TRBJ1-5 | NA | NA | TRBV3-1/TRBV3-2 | TGTGCCAGCAGCCAAGATCCCCCCGCGGAGGGCAATCAGCCCCAGCATTTT | CASSQDPPAEGNQPQHF
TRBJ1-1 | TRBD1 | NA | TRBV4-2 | TGTGCCAGCAGCCCGACAGGGAGTGAAGCTTTCTTT | CASSPTGSEAFF
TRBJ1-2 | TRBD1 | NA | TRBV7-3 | TGTGCCAGCAGCTTTGGGACAGGGCGAGGCTACACCTTC | CASSFGTGRGYTF
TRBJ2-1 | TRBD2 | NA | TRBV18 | TGTGCCAGCTCAACGGGACTAGCGGACTACAATGAGCAGTTCTTC | CASSTGLADYNEQFF
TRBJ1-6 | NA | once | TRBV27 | TGTGCCAGCACCTCGGTGAGGGATAGTTATAATTCACCCCTCCACTTT | CASTSVRDSYNSPLHF
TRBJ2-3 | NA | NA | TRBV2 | TGTGCCAGCAGTGAGGAACAGACAGATACGCAGTATTTT | CASSEEQTDTQYF
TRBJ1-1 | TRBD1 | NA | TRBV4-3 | TGCGCCAGCAGCCAACAACAGGGGCTGAACACTGAAGCTTTCTTT | CASSQQQGLNTEAFF
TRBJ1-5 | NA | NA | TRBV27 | TGTGCCAGCAGTTTATATGGGCAGGGCAATCAGCCCCAGCATTTT | CASSLYGQGNQPQHF
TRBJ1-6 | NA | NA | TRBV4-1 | TGCGCCAGCAGCCTCGGGGAGGGGAGCTCCTATAATTCACCCCTCCACTTT | CASSLGEGSSYNSPLHF
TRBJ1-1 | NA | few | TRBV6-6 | TGTGCCAGCAGGTCCACGCTAGAGGGCACTGAAGCTTTCTTT | CASRSTLEGTEAFF
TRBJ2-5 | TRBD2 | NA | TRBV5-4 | TGTGCCAGCAGCTTGGCTAGCGGGGCCCAAGAGACCCAGTACTTC | CASSLASGAQETQYF
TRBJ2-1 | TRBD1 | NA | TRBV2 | TGTGCCAGCAGCACCGGGACAGGGGCTTACAATGAGCAGTTCTTC | CASSTGTGAYNEQFF
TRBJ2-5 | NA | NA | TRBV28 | TGTGCCAGCAGTTTATTAGGGGGAAGGGAGACCCAGTACTTC | CASSLLGGRETQYF
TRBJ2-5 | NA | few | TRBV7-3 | TGTGCCAGCAGTCCAACTGGAGGGACTCCGGGGCACCAAGAGACCCAGTACTTC | CASSPTGGTPGHQETQYF
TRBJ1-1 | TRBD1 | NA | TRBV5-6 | TGTGCCAGCAGCTTGGGAGGGGACAGCGGCATAGCTTTCTTT | CASSLGGDSGIAFF
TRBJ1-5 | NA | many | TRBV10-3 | TGTGCCATCAGTGTAGGGGGAGGCAATCAGCCCCAGCATTTT | CAISVGGGNQPQHF
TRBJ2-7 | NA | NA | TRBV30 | TGTGCCTGGAGTGTCGGAGACCCCTACGAGCAGTACTTC | CAWSVGDPYEQYF
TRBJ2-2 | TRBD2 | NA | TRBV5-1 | TGCGCCAGCAGCTTGGCCACTAGCGTGGGGGACGGGGAGCTGTTTTTT | CASSLATSVGDGELFF
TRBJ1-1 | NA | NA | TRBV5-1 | TGCGCCAGCAGCGAGTCAGGGTCTGAAGCTTTCTTT | CASSESGSEAFF
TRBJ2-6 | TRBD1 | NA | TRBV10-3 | TGTGCCACCGTCGGGACAGGGGGTTTTCTTGGGGCCAACGTCCTGACTTTC | CATVGTGGFLGANVLTF
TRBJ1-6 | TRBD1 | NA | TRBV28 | TGTGCCAGCAGCCCTCCAGGGGGCGCCCTCCACTTT | CASSPPGGALHF
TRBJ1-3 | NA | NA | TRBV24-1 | TGTGCCACCAGTGATTTGAATCTGGGGCGTGGGGCCTCTGGAAACACCATATATTTT | CATSDLNLGRGASGNTIYF
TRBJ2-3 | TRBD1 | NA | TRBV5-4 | TGTGCCAGCAGCCGACAGGGTGGCACAGATACGCAGTATTTT | CASSRQGGTDTQYF
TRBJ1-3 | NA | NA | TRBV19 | TGTGCCAGTAGTCCTATCACAGGGATCTCTGGAAACACCATATATTTT | CASSPITGISGNTIYF
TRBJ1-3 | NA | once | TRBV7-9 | TGTGCCAGCAGCTTAGGACGCGGGGCTGAGGTGAACACCATATATTTT | CASSLGRGAEVNTIYF
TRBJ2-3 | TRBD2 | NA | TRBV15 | TGTGCCACCAGCAGGCCCCTGGGGAGACTAGCGGGGGGTGGCACAGATACGCAGTATTTT | CATSRPLGRLAGGGTDTQYF
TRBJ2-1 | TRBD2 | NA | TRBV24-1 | TGTGCCACCTCAGGACTAGTCCTCAATGAGCAGTTCTTC | CATSGLVLNEQFF
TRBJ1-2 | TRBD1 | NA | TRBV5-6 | TGTGCCAGCAGACCTAGACAGGGGGACTATGGCTACACCTTC | CASRPRQGDYGYTF
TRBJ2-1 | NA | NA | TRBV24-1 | TGTGCCACCAGCCCCGAGGGATACAATGAGCAGTTCTTC | CATSPEGYNEQFF
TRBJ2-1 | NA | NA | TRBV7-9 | TGTGCCAGCCCCGACCCTGGCAGGGGCGTAAGCTCCTACAATGAGCAGTTCTTC | CASPDPGRGVSSYNEQFF
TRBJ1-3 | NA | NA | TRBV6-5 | TGTGCCAGCGGGGAGACTGAAAGCTCTGGAAACACCATATATTTT | CASGETESSGNTIYF
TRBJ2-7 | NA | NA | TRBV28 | TGTGCCAGCAGTTACTCCTCCTACGAGCAGTACTTC | CASSYSSYEQYF
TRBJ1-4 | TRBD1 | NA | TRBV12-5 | TGTGCTAGTGGTTGGGACAGGGGCGCCGGGGAACCAACTAATGAAAAACTGTTTTTT | CASGWDRGAGEPTNEKLFF
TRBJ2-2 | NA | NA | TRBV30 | TGTGCCTGGAGAACAGGGTTTGGAACCGGGGAGCTGTTTTTT | CAWRTGFGTGELFF
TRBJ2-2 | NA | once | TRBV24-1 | TGTGCCACCAGTGGCTTACGGGATTTTAACACCGGGGAGCTGTTTTTT | CATSGLRDFNTGELFF